This record concerns one T cell receptor beta chain sequence. This sample was taken from a study of blood T cell repertoires in COVID-19. The method was immunoSEQ multiplex PCR; TCRdb's version includes in-frame clones alone and lacks a portion of them. The data hold 70,000 or so clones, with about nine tenths observed a single time. The V and J ends lost 3 bases and 5 bases respectively, with 17 bases between them. Per the germline V gene, CDR1 is MDHEN and CDR2 is SYDVKM. CDR3 length equals 16 residues. Sequenced material: peripheral blood. The gene calls are TRBV28 and TRBJ1-5; a possible D gene is TRBD1 (5 bases). The clonotype comes from a man in his 70s with active or convalescent COVID-19. This CDR3 is CASSFGRGRVDQPQHF. DNA of the CDR3: TGTGCCAGCAGTTTCGGTAGAGGCAGGGTAGATCAGCCCCAGCATTTT.